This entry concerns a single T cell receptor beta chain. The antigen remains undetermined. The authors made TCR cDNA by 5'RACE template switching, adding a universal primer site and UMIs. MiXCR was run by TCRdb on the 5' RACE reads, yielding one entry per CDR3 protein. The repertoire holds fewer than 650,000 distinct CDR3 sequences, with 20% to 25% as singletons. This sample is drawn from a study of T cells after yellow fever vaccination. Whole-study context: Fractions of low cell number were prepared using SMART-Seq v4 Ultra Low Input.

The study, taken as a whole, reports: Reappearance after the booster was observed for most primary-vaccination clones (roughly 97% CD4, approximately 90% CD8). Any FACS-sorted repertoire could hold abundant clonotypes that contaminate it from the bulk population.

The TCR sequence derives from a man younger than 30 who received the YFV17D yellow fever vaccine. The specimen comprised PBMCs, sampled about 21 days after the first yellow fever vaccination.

The CDR3 reads CASSLGAGSLNIQYF. CDR3 DNA: TGTGCCAGCAGCTTAGGTGCAGGGAGTCTAAACATTCAGTACTTC. The chain couples TRBV7-2 to TRBJ2-4, with D perhaps assigned TRBD1 or TRBD2 (5 bases each). The V gene's germline CDR1 is SGHTA and CDR2 FQGNSA. The CDR3 is 15 amino acids. The V end was cut by 1 base, the J end by 6 bases, with 13 bases between.